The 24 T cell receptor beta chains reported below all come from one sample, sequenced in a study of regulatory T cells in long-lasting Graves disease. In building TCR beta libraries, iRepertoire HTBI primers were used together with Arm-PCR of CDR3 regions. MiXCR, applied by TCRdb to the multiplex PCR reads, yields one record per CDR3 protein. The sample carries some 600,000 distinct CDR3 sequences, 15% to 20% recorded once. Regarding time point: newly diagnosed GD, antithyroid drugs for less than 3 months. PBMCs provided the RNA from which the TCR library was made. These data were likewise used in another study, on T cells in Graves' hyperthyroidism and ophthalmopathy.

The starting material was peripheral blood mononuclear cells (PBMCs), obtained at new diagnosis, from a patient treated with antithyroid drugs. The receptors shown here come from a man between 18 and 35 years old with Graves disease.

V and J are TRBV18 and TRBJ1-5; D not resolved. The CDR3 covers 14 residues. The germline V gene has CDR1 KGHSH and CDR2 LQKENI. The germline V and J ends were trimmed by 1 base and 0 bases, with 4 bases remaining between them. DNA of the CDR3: TGTGCCAGCTCACCACAGTTTAGCAATCAGCCCCAGCATTTT. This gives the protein CASSPQFSNQPQHF.

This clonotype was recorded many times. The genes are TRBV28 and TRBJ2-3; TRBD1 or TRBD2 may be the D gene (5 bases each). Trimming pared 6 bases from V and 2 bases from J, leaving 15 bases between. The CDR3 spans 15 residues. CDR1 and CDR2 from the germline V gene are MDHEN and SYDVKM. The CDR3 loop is CASSRSSGTTDTQYF. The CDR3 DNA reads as TGTGCCAGCAGCCGGTCGTCGGGGACCACAGATACGCAGTATTTT.

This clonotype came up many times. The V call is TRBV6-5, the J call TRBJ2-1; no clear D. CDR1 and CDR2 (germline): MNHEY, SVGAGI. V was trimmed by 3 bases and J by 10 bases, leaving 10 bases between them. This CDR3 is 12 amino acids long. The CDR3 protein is CASSYRMGEQFF. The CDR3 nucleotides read TGTGCCAGCAGTTATAGAATGGGGGAGCAGTTCTTC.

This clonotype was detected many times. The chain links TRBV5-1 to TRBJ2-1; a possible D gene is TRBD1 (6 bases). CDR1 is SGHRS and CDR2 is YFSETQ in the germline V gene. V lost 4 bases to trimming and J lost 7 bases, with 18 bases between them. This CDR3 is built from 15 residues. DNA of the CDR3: TGCGCCAGCAGCAACCCGGACAGATCGAAGAATGAGCAGTTCTTC. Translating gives CASSNPDRSKNEQFF.

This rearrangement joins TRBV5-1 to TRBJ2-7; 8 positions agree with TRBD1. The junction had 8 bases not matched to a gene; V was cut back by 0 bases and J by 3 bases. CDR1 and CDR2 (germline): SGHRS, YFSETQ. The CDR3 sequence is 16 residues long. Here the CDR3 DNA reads TGCGCCAGCAGCTTGGTTGGGACAGGTAACTTCTACGAGCAGTACTTC. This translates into CASSLVGTGNFYEQYF.

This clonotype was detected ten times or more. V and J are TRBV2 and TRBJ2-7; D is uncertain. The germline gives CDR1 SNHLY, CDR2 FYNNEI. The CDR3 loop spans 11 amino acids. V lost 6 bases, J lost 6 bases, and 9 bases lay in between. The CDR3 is CASRTYSEQYF. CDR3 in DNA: TGTGCCAGCAGAACCTATAGCGAGCAGTACTTC. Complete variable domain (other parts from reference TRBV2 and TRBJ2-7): EPEVTQTPSHQVTQMGQEVILRCVPISNHLYFYWYRQILGQKVEFLVSFYNNEISEKSEIFDDQFSVERPDGSNFTLKIRSTKLEDSAMYFCASRTYSEQYFGPGTRLTVT.

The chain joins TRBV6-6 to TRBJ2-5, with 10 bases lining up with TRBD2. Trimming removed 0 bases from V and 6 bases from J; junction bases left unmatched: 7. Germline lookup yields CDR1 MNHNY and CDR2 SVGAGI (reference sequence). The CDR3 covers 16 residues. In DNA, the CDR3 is TGTGCCAGCAGTTACTCGGCTAGCGGGAGATTAAAGACCCAGTACTTC. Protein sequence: CASSYSASGRLKTQYF.

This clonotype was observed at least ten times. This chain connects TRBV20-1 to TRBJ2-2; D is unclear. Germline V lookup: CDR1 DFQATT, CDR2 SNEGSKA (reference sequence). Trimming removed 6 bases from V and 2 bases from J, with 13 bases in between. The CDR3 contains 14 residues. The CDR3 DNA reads TGCAGTGCAACTAAGCTGGTTAACACCGGGGAGCTGTTTTTT. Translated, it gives CSATKLVNTGELFF.

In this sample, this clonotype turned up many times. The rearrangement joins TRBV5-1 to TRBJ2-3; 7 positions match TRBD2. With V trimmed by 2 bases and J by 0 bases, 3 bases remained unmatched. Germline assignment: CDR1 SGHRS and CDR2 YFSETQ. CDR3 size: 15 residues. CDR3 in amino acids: CASSFVGGSTDTQYF. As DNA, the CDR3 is TGCGCCAGCAGCTTCGTCGGGGGGAGCACAGATACGCAGTATTTT. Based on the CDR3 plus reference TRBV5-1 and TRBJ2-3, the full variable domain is KAGVTQTPRYLIKTRGQQVTLSCSPISGHRSVSWYQQTPGQGLQFLFEYFSETQRNKGNFPGRFSGRQFSNSRSEMNVSTLELGDSALYLCASSFVGGSTDTQYFGPGTRLTVL.

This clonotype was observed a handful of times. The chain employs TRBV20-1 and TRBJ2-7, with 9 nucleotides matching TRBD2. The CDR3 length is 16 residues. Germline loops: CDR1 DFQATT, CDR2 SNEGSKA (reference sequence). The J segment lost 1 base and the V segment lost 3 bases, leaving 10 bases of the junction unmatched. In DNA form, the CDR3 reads TGCAGTGCTAGTGGGACCGGGACTAGCCAATCCTACGAGCAGTACTTC. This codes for CSASGTGTSQSYEQYF.

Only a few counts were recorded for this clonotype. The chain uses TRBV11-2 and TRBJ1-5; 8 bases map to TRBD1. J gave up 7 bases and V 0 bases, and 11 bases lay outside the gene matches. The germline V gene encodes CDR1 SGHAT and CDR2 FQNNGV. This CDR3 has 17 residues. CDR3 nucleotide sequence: TGTGCCAGCAGCTTAGAAGGGGGCAGGGGGCTGAAGCAGCCCCAGCATTTT. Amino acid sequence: CASSLEGGRGLKQPQHF.

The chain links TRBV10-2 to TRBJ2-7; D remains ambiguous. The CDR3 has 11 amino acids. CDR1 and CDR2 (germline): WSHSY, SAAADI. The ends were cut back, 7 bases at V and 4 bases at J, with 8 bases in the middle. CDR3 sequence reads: CASIRGYEQYF. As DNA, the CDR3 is TGCGCCAGCATCCGTGGATACGAGCAGTACTTC.

CDR3 amino acids: CASTRGTSGRSEQFF. The CDR3 bases are TGTGCCAGCACACGGGGGACTAGCGGGAGGAGTGAGCAGTTCTTC. This chain joins TRBV2 and TRBJ2-1, with TRBD2 identical over 15 bases. V shed 7 bases and J 9 bases; nucleotides not matched to a gene: 7. The CDR3 covers 15 residues. Looked up from germline, CDR1 is SNHLY and CDR2 is FYNNEI.

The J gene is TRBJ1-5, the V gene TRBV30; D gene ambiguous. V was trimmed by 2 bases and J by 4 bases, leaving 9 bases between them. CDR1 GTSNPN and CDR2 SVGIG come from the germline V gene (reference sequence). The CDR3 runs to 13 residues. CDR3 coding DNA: TGTGCCTGGAGTTGGTCGGCTAATCAGCCCCAGCATTTT. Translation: CAWSWSANQPQHF.

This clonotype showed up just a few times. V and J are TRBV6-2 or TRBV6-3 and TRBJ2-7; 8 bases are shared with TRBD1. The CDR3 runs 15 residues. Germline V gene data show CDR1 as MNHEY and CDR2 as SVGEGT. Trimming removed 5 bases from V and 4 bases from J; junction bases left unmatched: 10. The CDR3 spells CASSDQGQANYEQYF. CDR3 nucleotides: TGTGCCAGCAGTGACCAGGGACAGGCGAATTACGAGCAGTACTTC.

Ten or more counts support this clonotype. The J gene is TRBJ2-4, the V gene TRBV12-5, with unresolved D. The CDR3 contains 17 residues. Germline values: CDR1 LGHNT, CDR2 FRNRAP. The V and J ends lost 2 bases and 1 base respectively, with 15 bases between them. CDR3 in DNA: TGTGCTAGTGGTTTGAATGACGGCTCGGAGGCCAAAAACATTCAGTACTTC. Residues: CASGLNDGSEAKNIQYF. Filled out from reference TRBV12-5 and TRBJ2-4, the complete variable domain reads DARVTQTPRHKVTEMGQEVTMRCQPILGHNTVFWYRQTMMQGLELLAYFRNRAPLDDSGMPKDRFSAEMPDATLATLKIQPSEPRDSAVYFCASGLNDGSEAKNIQYFGAGTRLSVL.

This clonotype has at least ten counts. CDR3 sequence reads: CASSLGGTGNYEQYF. DNA for the CDR3: TGTGCCAGCAGTTTAGGTGGGACAGGGAACTACGAGCAGTACTTC. The chain employs TRBV28 and TRBJ2-7; 9 nucleotides match TRBD1. Per the germline V gene, CDR1 is MDHEN and CDR2 is SYDVKM. The CDR3 sequence is 15 residues long. V lost 2 bases, J lost 3 bases, and 5 bases stayed unmatched. The full variable domain, completed using reference TRBV28 and TRBJ2-7, is DVKVTQSSRYLVKRTGEKVFLECVQDMDHENMFWYRQDPGLGLRLIYFSYDVKMKEKGDIPEGYSVSREKKERFSLILESASTNQTSMYLCASSLGGTGNYEQYFGPGTRLTVT.

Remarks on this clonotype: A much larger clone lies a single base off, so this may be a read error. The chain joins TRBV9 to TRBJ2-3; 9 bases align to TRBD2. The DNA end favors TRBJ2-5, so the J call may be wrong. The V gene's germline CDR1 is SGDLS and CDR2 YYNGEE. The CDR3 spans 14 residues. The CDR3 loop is CASSPAGGQGTQYF. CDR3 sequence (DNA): TGTGCCAGCAGCCCAGCGGGAGGACAAGGGACCCAGTACTTC.

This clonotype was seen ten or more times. The CDR3 region is CASSQYVGGTEAFF. DNA of the CDR3: TGTGCCAGCAGCCAATATGTGGGGGGCACTGAAGCTTTCTTT. V is TRBV3-1 and J is TRBJ1-1; maybe TRBD1 (5 bases). Germline V CDR1 and CDR2: LGHDT, YNNKEL (reference sequence). The CDR3 is 14 residues long. V was clipped by 2 bases and J by 4 bases, with 11 bases between them.

The CDR3 coding sequence is TGTGCCAGCAGCCATGAAGCGGGAGGGCCTGGCGAGCAGTACTTC. Residues: CASSHEAGGPGEQYF. The rearrangement uses TRBV4-2 and TRBJ2-7, with TRBD2 identical over 10 bases. The ends lost 3 bases at V and 6 bases at J; junction bases unmatched: 8. The germline V gene encodes CDR1 LGHNA and CDR2 YNFKEQ. The CDR3 sequence is 15 residues long.

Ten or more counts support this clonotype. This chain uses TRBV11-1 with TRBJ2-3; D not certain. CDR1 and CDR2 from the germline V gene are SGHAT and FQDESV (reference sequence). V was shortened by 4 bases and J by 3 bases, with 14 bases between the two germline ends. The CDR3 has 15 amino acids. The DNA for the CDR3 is TGTGCCAGCAGCTCCTTTCCTGCCCCGACAGATACGCAGTATTTT. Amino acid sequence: CASSSFPAPTDTQYF. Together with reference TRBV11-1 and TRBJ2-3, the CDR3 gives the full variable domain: EAEVAQSPRYKITEKSQAVAFWCDPISGHATLYWYRQILGQGPELLVQFQDESVVDDSQLPKDRFSAERLKGVDSTLKIQPAELGDSAMYLCASSSFPAPTDTQYFGPGTRLTVL.

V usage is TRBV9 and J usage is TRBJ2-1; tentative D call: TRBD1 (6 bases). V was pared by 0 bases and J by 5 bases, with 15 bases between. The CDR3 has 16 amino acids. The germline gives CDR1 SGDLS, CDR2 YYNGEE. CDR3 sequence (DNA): TGTGCCAGCAGCGTAGAGGGGTACAGGGTAGACAATGAGCAGTTCTTC. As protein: CASSVEGYRVDNEQFF.

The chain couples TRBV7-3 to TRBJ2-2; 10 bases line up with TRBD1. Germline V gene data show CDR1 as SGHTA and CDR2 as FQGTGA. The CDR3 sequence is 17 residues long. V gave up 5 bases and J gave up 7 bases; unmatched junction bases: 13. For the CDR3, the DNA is TGTGCCAGCAGCCCCGGCGACAGGGGGCTTTTCGGCGGGGAGCTGTTTTTT. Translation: CASSPGDRGLFGGELFF.

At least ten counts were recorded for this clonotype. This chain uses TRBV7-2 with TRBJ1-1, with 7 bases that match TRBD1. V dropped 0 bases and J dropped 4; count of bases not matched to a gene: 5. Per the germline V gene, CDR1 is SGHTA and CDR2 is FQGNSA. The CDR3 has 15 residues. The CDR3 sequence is CASSLALAGGTEAFF. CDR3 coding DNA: TGTGCCAGCAGCTTAGCCTTGGCAGGGGGCACTGAAGCTTTCTTT. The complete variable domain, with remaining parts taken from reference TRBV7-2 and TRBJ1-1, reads GAGVSQSPSNKVTEKGKDVELRCDPISGHTALYWYRQSLGQGLEFLIYFQGNSAPDKSGLPSDRFSAERTGGSVSTLTIQRTQQEDSAVYLCASSLALAGGTEAFFGQGTRLTVV.